This record looks at one T cell receptor beta chain sequence and its context. This CDR3 is also generated by other DNA sequences in the sample. These data belong to a study of cytomegalovirus exposure and HLA in healthy donors. Study as a whole: In an earlier analysis, 90 million to 130 million unique TCR beta sequences were found from about 190 million T cells.

Primers: 60 Vbeta forward and 13 Jbeta reverse. Measured with immunoSEQ multiplex PCR; TCRdb has only the in-frame clones, and not every one. Of around 140,000 clones listed, roughly four fifths are singletons. With V trimmed by 2 bases and J by 8 bases, 5 bases remained unmatched. Germline V CDR1 and CDR2: SGDLS, YYNGEE. The CDR3 consists of 14 residues. The chain is built from TRBV9 and TRBJ2-3; the match to TRBD2 covers 10 bases. This TCR came from a man younger than 40 in good health and CMV-seropositive. The specimen sequenced was PBMCs. The CDR3 DNA is TGTGCCAGCAGCGTCGCTAGCGGGAGCGTTACGCAGTATTTT. This translates into CASSVASGSVTQYF.